This T cell receptor beta chain was identified in a study of T-cell memory formation after mild COVID-19. Findings of the study overall: Confirmation of SARS-CoV-2 specificity was lacking for second-wave clones peaking day 37. A subset of responding clones appeared in pre-infection memory, suggesting cross-reactive memory joined.

TCRdb independently ran MiXCR on the 5' RACE reads; one entry per CDR3 protein. The table records more than 150,000 distinct CDR3 sequences, 18% of them present only once. This clonotype turned up a few times. As yet, its antigen is unknown. The CDR3 is 12 residues long. The V end lost 3 bases, the J end lost 6 bases, and 6 bases lay between the germline ends. The receptor was isolated from a man younger than 35 who had mild COVID-19 (a few samples of this study predate the infection). Cell type and time point are not known. What was sequenced was PBMCs or a T cell subset sorted from them (not recorded which). The chain links TRBV12-3 or TRBV12-4 to TRBJ1-5, with D hard to call. CDR3 in amino acids: CASSLMGQPQHF. CDR3 coding DNA: TGTGCCAGCAGTTTGATGGGTCAGCCCCAGCATTTT.